This T cell receptor (beta chain) is drawn from a study of blood T cells in healthy people across ages. Germline assignment: CDR1 MGHDK and CDR2 SYGVNS. Trimming stripped 2 bases from V and 8 bases from J, with 24 bases between. The CDR3 covers 18 residues. Then a second PCR, running about 6 to 11 cycles, was carried out with a sample-barcoded 5' primer and a J-beta primer mix. Via MiXCR, TCRdb re-called the 5' RACE reads, giving one row per CDR3 protein. The sample includes around 650,000 distinct CDR3 sequences, around 32% of them seen just once. This clonotype was sampled from a woman older than 75 in good health. Sequences were obtained from blood. The V gene is TRBV25-1, the J gene TRBJ1-4; tentative D call: TRBD1 (6 bases). The CDR3 DNA sequence: TGTGCCAGCAGTGAAAACCCCAAATCGGCGGGGGCAAGAGAAAAACTGTTTTTT. This translates into CASSENPKSAGAREKLFF. Full variable domain (missing parts from reference TRBV25-1 and TRBJ1-4): EADIYQTPRYLVIGTGKKITLECSQTMGHDKMYWYQQDPGMELHLIHYSYGVNSTEKGDLSSESTVSRIRTEHFPLTLESARPSHTSQYLCASSENPKSAGAREKLFFGSGTQLSVL.